The 30 T cell receptor beta chains listed next were all sequenced from one sample in a study of CD8+ T cells in alopecia areata. Extracted RNA was reverse transcribed, and the resulting cDNA served as sequencing template. Sequencing used immunoSEQ multiplex PCR; TCRdb keeps in-frame clones, though not all of them. The profile shows about 5,900 clones, around two thirds of them singletons. Described treatment: oral pan-JAK inhibitor, 5-10 mg twice daily. Punch biopsies of lesional scalp, plus peripheral blood, were taken from alopecia areata patients. This specimen consisted of skin, obtained at roughly week 30, from a patient treated with tofacitinib. Source of these receptors: a human donor with alopecia areata.

This chain uses TRBV5-1 with TRBJ2-6, with D possibly matching TRBD1 (6 bases). Germline assignment: CDR1 SGHRS and CDR2 YFSETQ. V shed 1 base and J shed 0 bases, with 11 bases lying between them. The length of the CDR3 is 17 residues. CDR3 DNA: TGCGCCAGCAGCTTGCAGGGGCAAAACTCTGGGGCCAACGTCCTGACTTTC. Its protein is CASSLQGQNSGANVLTF.

V usage is TRBV12-5 and J usage is TRBJ1-1; 8 bases line up with TRBD1. Germline V gene data show CDR1 as LGHNT and CDR2 as FRNRAP. The trim removed 0 bases at V and 3 bases at J, leaving 3 bases unmatched. The CDR3 has 15 residues. The chain's CDR3 is CASGLVPDRDTEAFF. The CDR3 nucleotides read TGTGCTAGTGGTTTGGTACCGGACAGGGACACTGAAGCTTTCTTT.

The rearrangement uses TRBV9 and TRBJ2-2; no clear D. This CDR3 has 16 amino acids. Trimming left V 6 bases short and J 4 bases short, with 19 bases between. CDR1 is SGDLS, CDR2 YYNGEE, per germline. The CDR3 nucleotides read TGTGCCAGCACGCGGTTTCCAGGCAGCCGCACCGGGGAGCTGTTTTTT. Encoded protein: CASTRFPGSRTGELFF. Full variable domain (missing parts from reference TRBV9 and TRBJ2-2): DSGVTQTPKHLITATGQRVTLRCSPRSGDLSVYWYQQSLDQGLQFLIQYYNGEERAKGNILERFSAQQFPDLHSELNLSSLELGDSALYFCASTRFPGSRTGELFFGEGSRLTVL.

The chain uses TRBV5-1 and TRBJ1-2, with D uncertain. V was clipped by 3 bases and J by 8 bases, with 17 bases between them. Germline lookup yields CDR1 SGHRS and CDR2 YFSETQ. The CDR3 sequence is 14 residues long. The CDR3 sequence: CASSSFTVGSGYTF. The DNA of the CDR3 is TGCGCCAGCAGCTCGTTCACGGTGGGATCGGGCTACACCTTC.

This clone was seen just once. The chain joins TRBV4-1 to TRBJ2-2; D perhaps matches TRBD1 (6 bases). CDR1 is MGHRA and CDR2 is YSYEKL in the germline V gene. The CDR3 runs 19 residues. V dropped 4 bases and J dropped 3 bases, with 24 bases sitting between them. The CDR3 protein is CASSRGGGRPSGDTGELFF. The CDR3, as DNA: TGCGCCAGCAGCCGTGGGGGCGGTAGACCCTCTGGGGACACCGGGGAGCTGTTTTTT.

This clone was found once. A read error may account for a junction end that differs from germline. Written as DNA, the CDR3 is TGCGCCAGCAGCCTCAGCTCCTACGAGCGGTACTTC. Protein: CASSLSSYERYF. The V gene is TRBV5-1, the J gene TRBJ2-7; D is unclear. Per the germline V gene, CDR1 is SGHRS and CDR2 is YFSETQ. CDR3 length: 12 amino acids.

This clone was observed a few times. The chain has TRBV29-1 and TRBJ1-2; D unresolved. In germline, CDR1 is SQVTM, CDR2 ANQGSEA. V gave up 7 bases and J gave up 5 bases, with 11 bases separating them. The CDR3 loop spans 11 amino acids. The CDR3 DNA sequence: TGCAGCGCCTCGGTCGGATATGGCTACACCTTC. Protein: CSASVGYGYTF.

The chain carries TRBV21-1 and TRBJ1-5. TRBV21-1 is labeled a pseudogene. This CDR3 contains 18 residues. Here the CDR3 reads CASSQTRGGDYSNQPQHF. As DNA, the CDR3 is TGTGCCAGCAGCCAAACTAGAGGAGGGGACTATAGCAATCAGCCCCAGCATTTT.

The chain uses TRBV19 and TRBJ2-7, with 11 bases aligning to TRBD2. The CDR3 length is 16 residues. Germline V gives CDR1 LNHDA, CDR2 SQIVND (reference sequence). Germline trimming cut 6 bases from V and 3 bases from J; bases unmatched to any gene: 10. CDR3 coding DNA: TGTGCCAGTAGATACACTAGCGGGAGAGGTCTCTACGAGCAGTACTTC. Protein: CASRYTSGRGLYEQYF.

This clone was counted only a few times. The V gene is TRBV5-4, the J gene TRBJ2-2; D is tentatively TRBD1 or TRBD2 (6 bases each). Germline V lookup: CDR1 SGHNT, CDR2 YYREEE (reference sequence). The V end lost 5 bases, the J end lost 0 bases, and 11 bases lay between the germline ends. This CDR3 spans 15 amino acids. Here the CDR3 DNA reads TGTGCCAGCAGATCGGGGGCCTCGAACACCGGGGAGCTGTTTTTT. It yields the protein CASRSGASNTGELFF.

V and J are TRBV7-9 and TRBJ2-7, with a weak D call TRBD2 (5 bases). Germline values: CDR1 SEHNR, CDR2 FQNEAQ (reference sequence). The CDR3 sequence is 14 residues long. With 5 bases removed from V and 6 bases from J, the gap between germline ends came to 17 bases. For the CDR3, the DNA is TGTGCCAGCAGCACCCTTCGAGGGATAGGCGAGCAGTACTTC. Amino acid sequence: CASSTLRGIGEQYF.

This clone has a handful of counts. The rearrangement uses TRBV7-3 and TRBJ2-1; D might be TRBD2 (6 bases). Trimming removed 0 bases at V and 3 bases at J, with 15 bases between. The CDR3 covers 17 residues. CDR1 is SGHTA and CDR2 is FQGTGA in the germline V gene. The CDR3, as DNA: TGTGCCAGCAGCTTAACGGGGCGGGGCTCTTACTACAATGAGCAGTTCTTC. It encodes CASSLTGRGSYYNEQFF.

J is TRBJ1-1 and V is TRBV5-4; 7 bases align to TRBD1. CDR3 length equals 14 residues. After removal of 0 bases from V and 1 base from J, the junction contained 0 bases not matched to a gene. In germline, CDR1 is SGHNT, CDR2 YYREEE (reference sequence). The CDR3 sequence: CASSLGDRNTEAFF. CDR3 DNA sequence: TGTGCCAGCAGCTTGGGGGACAGGAACACTGAAGCTTTCTTT.

The chain uses TRBV9 and TRBJ1-5; no firm D call. Germline-derived CDR1 and CDR2 are SGDLS and YYNGEE. There are 13 residues in the CDR3. Trimming took 0 bases from V and 6 from J, leaving 7 bases between them. The CDR3 nucleotides read TGTGCCAGCAGCGTAGGGGTGACTCAGCCCCAGCATTTT. Translation gives CASSVGVTQPQHF.

This chain joins TRBV5-1 and TRBJ2-3; D uncertain. The ends were cut back, 1 base at V and 1 base at J, with 22 bases in the middle. The CDR3 covers 19 residues. Germline V gives CDR1 SGHRS, CDR2 YFSETQ. The CDR3 region is CASSLPFPGSLSGTDTQYF. The CDR3 bases are TGCGCCAGCAGCTTGCCATTCCCCGGCTCACTCAGTGGCACAGATACGCAGTATTTT.

The rearrangement links TRBV7-9 to TRBJ1-2; 7 bases are shared with TRBD1. Germline CDR1 is SEHNR and CDR2 is FQNEAQ (reference sequence). CDR3 length: 14 amino acids. Trimming took 2 bases from V and 6 from J; bases not matched to a gene: 6. CDR3 amino acids: CASSLPGTDDGYTF. DNA for the CDR3: TGTGCCAGCAGCTTACCCGGGACAGATGATGGCTACACCTTC.

The chain recombines TRBV2 with TRBJ2-7; D ambiguous. Between the trimmed V and J ends, which lost 7 bases and 3 bases, there was a span of 10 bases. Germline CDR1 SNHLY, CDR2 FYNNEI. The CDR3 covers 12 residues. Here the CDR3 DNA reads TGTGCCAGCATTGCACAAAACTACGAGCAGTACTTC. Protein product: CASIAQNYEQYF. The full variable domain, with the rest looked up from reference TRBV2 and TRBJ2-7, is EPEVTQTPSHQVTQMGQEVILRCVPISNHLYFYWYRQILGQKVEFLVSFYNNEISEKSEIFDDQFSVERPDGSNFTLKIRSTKLEDSAMYFCASIAQNYEQYFGPGTRLTVT.

The rearrangement joins TRBV2 to TRBJ2-7; 8 bases map to TRBD1. CDR1 and CDR2 (germline): SNHLY, FYNNEI. The CDR3 runs to 16 residues. V dropped 5 bases and J dropped 0; count of bases not matched to a gene: 9. The CDR3 loop reads CASSLDRGLSSYEQYF. The DNA of the CDR3 is TGTGCCAGCAGTCTTGACAGGGGCCTCTCCTCCTACGAGCAGTACTTC.

This clone has a handful of counts. CDR3 DNA: TGCAGCGTTGAAAATCCCCCCCGGGGAGGTGGCTATGGCTACACCTTC. Translation gives CSVENPPRGGGYGYTF. The genes are TRBV29-1 and TRBJ1-2; D gene ambiguous. CDR3 length equals 16 residues. V lost 2 bases and J lost 4, with 20 bases in between. CDR1 is SQVTM, CDR2 ANQGSEA, per germline.

This clone was observed once. This chain joins TRBV7-9 and TRBJ2-3; TRBD1 matches at 8 bases. Losses at the gene ends were 5 bases for V and 2 bases for J; bases not matched to a gene: 9. CDR3 length: 16 residues. CDR1 is SEHNR and CDR2 is FQNEAQ in the germline V gene (reference sequence). The chain's CDR3 is CASSPRQGTYTDTQYF. DNA of the CDR3: TGTGCCAGCAGCCCCCGACAGGGGACCTACACAGATACGCAGTATTTT.

This clone was found a few times. V usage is TRBV2 and J usage is TRBJ2-7; 10 bases fit TRBD1. CDR1 SNHLY and CDR2 FYNNEI come from the germline V gene. This CDR3 spans 15 amino acids. The J segment lost 5 bases and the V segment lost 4 bases, leaving 8 bases of the junction unmatched. The CDR3 DNA reads as TGTGCCAGCAGTGGGGACAGGGGAAAACTTCACGAGCAGTACTTC. It encodes CASSGDRGKLHEQYF.

The chain is built from TRBV5-6 and TRBJ2-2, with 10 bases that match TRBD2. The CDR3 covers 15 residues. With V trimmed by 0 bases and J by 6 bases, 2 bases remained unmatched. The germline V gene has CDR1 SGHDT and CDR2 YYEEEE. The CDR3 spells CASSLALAGAGELFF. CDR3 in DNA: TGTGCCAGCAGCTTGGCGCTAGCGGGAGCCGGGGAGCTGTTTTTT.

The rearrangement joins TRBV5-1 to TRBJ2-3; unclear D gene. The germline CDR1 and CDR2 sequences are SGHRS and YFSETQ. The V and J ends lost 3 bases and 0 bases respectively, with 5 bases between them. This CDR3 is 13 amino acids long. The CDR3 region has the DNA TGCGCCAGCAGCTCCGATAGCACAGATACGCAGTATTTT. It translates to CASSSDSTDTQYF.

This clone was recorded a few times. The rearrangement uses TRBV15 and TRBJ1-2; D unclear. The germline CDR1 and CDR2 sequences are LNHNV and YYDKDF (reference sequence). V was pared by 4 bases and J by 6 bases, with 12 bases between. CDR3 size: 13 residues. CDR3: CATSKEDRDGYTF. As DNA, the CDR3 is TGTGCCACCAGCAAGGAGGATCGCGATGGCTACACCTTC.

V usage is TRBV2 and J usage is TRBJ2-2; 12 bases line up with TRBD2. Trimming at V came to 5 bases and at J to 4 bases, leaving 5 bases not matched to a gene. The CDR3 is 16 residues long. The germline V gene encodes CDR1 SNHLY and CDR2 FYNNEI. In DNA form, the CDR3 reads TGTGCCAGCAGTCCCCTAGCGGGGGGGACCACCGGGGAGCTGTTTTTT. Translated, it gives CASSPLAGGTTGELFF.

The chain uses TRBV6-1 and TRBJ2-1; D remains ambiguous. The CDR3 sequence is 16 residues long. V shed 1 base and J shed 5 bases, with 15 bases lying between them. The germline V gene has CDR1 MNHNS and CDR2 SASEGT. CDR3 amino acids: CASSEVAGPSHNEQFF. In DNA, the CDR3 is TGTGCCAGCAGTGAAGTCGCAGGCCCGTCTCACAATGAGCAGTTCTTC.

The chain uses TRBV9 and TRBJ2-1, with TRBD2 matching 7 bases. The V gene end was trimmed by 6 bases and the J gene end by 3 bases; junction bases not matched to a gene: 3. Germline-derived CDR1 and CDR2 are SGDLS and YYNGEE. CDR3 length equals 13 residues. DNA of the CDR3: TGTGCCAGCACCGGCGGGGGCTACAATGAGCAGTTCTTC. Its protein product is CASTGGGYNEQFF.

In its sample, this clone was seen a few times. The chain couples TRBV6-5 to TRBJ2-1; D is possibly TRBD1 (5 bases). The CDR3 is 15 residues long. In germline, CDR1 is MNHEY, CDR2 SVGAGI. V lost 6 bases and J lost 0, with 12 bases in between. The CDR3 coding sequence is TGTGCCAGCAGGTGGACAACAAGCTCCTACAATGAGCAGTTCTTC. This gives the protein CASRWTTSSYNEQFF.

This clone has only one observation. The rearrangement joins TRBV7-9 to TRBJ1-6, with D uncertain. This CDR3 is built from 15 residues. Germline CDR1 is SEHNR and CDR2 is FQNEAQ (reference sequence). Deletions cut 1 base from V and 0 bases from J, with 4 bases between. This chain's CDR3 is CASSLDSSYNSPLHF. The CDR3 coding sequence is TGTGCCAGCAGCTTAGACAGCTCCTATAATTCACCCCTCCACTTT.

This clone appeared a few times. This CDR3 is also generated by other DNA sequences in the sample. The V gene is TRBV13, the J gene TRBJ2-1, with D possibly TRBD1 on 6 matching bases. CDR1 and CDR2 from the germline V gene are PRHDT and FYEKMQ (reference sequence). Trimming pared 5 bases from V and 9 bases from J, leaving 14 bases between. The CDR3 covers 13 residues. The CDR3 sequence is CASSPGHGFEQFF. CDR3 nucleotides: TGTGCCAGCAGCCCGGGACACGGTTTTGAGCAGTTCTTC.